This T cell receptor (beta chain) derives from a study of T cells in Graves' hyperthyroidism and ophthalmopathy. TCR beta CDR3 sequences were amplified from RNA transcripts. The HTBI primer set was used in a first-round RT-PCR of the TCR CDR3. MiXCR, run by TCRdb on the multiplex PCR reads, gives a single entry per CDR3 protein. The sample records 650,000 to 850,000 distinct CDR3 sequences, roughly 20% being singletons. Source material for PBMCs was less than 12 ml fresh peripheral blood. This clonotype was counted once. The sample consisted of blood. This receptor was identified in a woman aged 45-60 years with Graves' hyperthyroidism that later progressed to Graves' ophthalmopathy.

The CDR3 sequence: CASSDRGLSYGYTF. In nucleotides, the CDR3 is TGTGCCAGCAGTGACAGGGGCCTCTCCTATGGCTACACCTTC. The chain has TRBV28 and TRBJ1-2, with TRBD1 matching over 8 bases. Germline V CDR1 and CDR2: MDHEN, SYDVKM. The junction had 6 bases not matched to a gene; V was cut back by 5 bases and J by 4 bases. This CDR3 is built from 14 residues.